Listed here are 3 T cell receptor beta chains from one sample, sequenced in a study of CD8 T cells in ankylosing spondylitis. TCRdb re-called the 5' RACE reads with MiXCR, one entry per CDR3 protein. This sample carries nearly 250,000 distinct CDR3 sequences, roughly 32% of them seen once, and the ten largest clones take roughly 4.2%. Sequencing was carried out using blood, either unsorted or a sorted T cell fraction (not recorded which). These receptors were obtained from a male donor with ankylosing spondylitis or in good health (not recorded which).

This clonotype has more than one count but fewer than ten. The rearrangement links TRBV20-1 to TRBJ2-7, with D tentatively TRBD1 (6 bases). The V gene's germline CDR1 is DFQATT and CDR2 SNEGSKA (reference sequence). The V end lost 6 bases, the J end lost 2 bases, and 20 bases lay between the germline ends. CDR3 length: 15 residues. CDR3 bases: TGCAGTGCCAAGCCTATCGATCAGGGGACCTACGAGCAGTACTTC. Encoded protein: CSAKPIDQGTYEQYF.

V gene TRBV27 combines with J gene TRBJ1-5; D is uncertain. The CDR3 runs to 13 residues. CDR1 MNHEY and CDR2 SMNVEV come from the germline V gene (reference sequence). Trimming stripped 7 bases from V and 6 bases from J, with 13 bases between. The CDR3 DNA follows: TGTGCCAGCACCTGGGCGAGCGGTCAGCCCCAGCATTTT. Translated: CASTWASGQPQHF.

The rearrangement joins TRBV5-6 to TRBJ2-7; TRBD2 agrees at 8 bases. Germline V gives CDR1 SGHDT, CDR2 YYEEEE. The V and J ends lost 0 bases and 6 bases, in that order; junction bases with no gene match: 8. The CDR3 covers 15 residues. CDR3 amino acids: CASSLVAGRSSEQYF. The CDR3 DNA is TGTGCCAGCAGCTTGGTAGCGGGACGGTCTTCCGAGCAGTACTTC.